Reported below is one TCR beta chain. Its antigen is not identified. The sample comes from a study of cytomegalovirus exposure and HLA in healthy donors. Study-level information: Earlier sequencing of around 190 million T cells yielded around 100 million unique TCR beta sequences.

Germline V gene sequence: CDR1 SGHAT, CDR2 FQNNGV. Between the trimmed V and J ends, which lost 4 bases and 1 base, there was a span of 10 bases. This CDR3 is built from 14 residues. General study results and limits: There were several of the most significant clusters that appeared linked to common viral pathogens in a later analysis. Among TCR beta chains, those listed as cytomegalovirus-associated numbered some 160.

The PCR employed 60 Vbeta primers together with 13 Jbeta primers. Sequencing was performed with immunoSEQ multiplex PCR; in TCRdb, only in-frame clones are kept and a portion is missing. Of roughly 120,000 clones listed, over 60% are singletons. Sequenced: PBMCs. The chain employs TRBV11-2 and TRBJ1-1; no clear D. The sequence came from a woman aged 25 to 39 in good health and CMV-seropositive. This CDR3 is CASSSNSGNTEAFF. The CDR3 coding sequence is TGTGCCAGCAGCTCGAACAGTGGGAACACTGAAGCTTTCTTT.